This entry lists 24 T cell receptor beta chains sequenced from one sample in a study of shared clonotypes between healthy human individuals. The repertoire was sequenced with immunoSEQ multiplex PCR; TCRdb's copy has only in-frame clones and lacks some. The sample holds fewer than 1 million clones, 96% seen once. Cells designated naive CD8 were CD45RO-negative and were positively selected for CCR7, with terminally differentiated effector memory CD45RA+ cells excluded. The sequencing input was naive CD8+ T cells sorted from blood. These receptors were taken from a young man in good health.

The rearrangement uses TRBV6-6 and TRBJ2-7; D unclear. Germline lookup yields CDR1 MNHNY and CDR2 SVGAGI (reference sequence). V was clipped by 2 bases and J by 5 bases, with 4 bases between them. The CDR3 extends over 11 amino acids. In DNA form, the CDR3 reads TGTGCCAGCAGTTACGCCCACGAGCAGTACTTC. As protein: CASSYAHEQYF.

This chain uses TRBV9 with TRBJ2-1; D uncertain. The CDR3 is 13 amino acids. V lost 4 bases and J lost 3, with 8 bases in between. Germline loops: CDR1 SGDLS, CDR2 YYNGEE. CDR3 region: CASSPEDYNEQFF. As DNA, the CDR3 is TGTGCCAGCAGCCCCGAGGACTACAATGAGCAGTTCTTC.

CDR3: CASSHPPFNTGELFF. CDR3 nucleotides: TGTGCCAGCAGTCACCCTCCCTTCAACACCGGGGAGCTGTTTTTT. This chain uses TRBV2 with TRBJ2-2; D unresolved. The germline gives CDR1 SNHLY, CDR2 FYNNEI. This CDR3 is 15 amino acids long. The ends were cut back, 5 bases at V and 2 bases at J, with 12 bases in the middle.

The V gene is TRBV7-9, the J gene TRBJ2-1; TRBD2 might be the D (6 bases). CDR1 is SEHNR, CDR2 FQNEAQ, per germline (reference sequence). Deletions cut 0 bases from V and 7 bases from J, with 7 bases between. The CDR3 length is 13 residues. CDR3 DNA: TGTGCCAGCAGCTTAGCCGCGGGGAATGAGCAGTTCTTC. Translating gives CASSLAAGNEQFF.

A single count supports this clone. The genes are TRBV14 and TRBJ2-3, with D perhaps given as TRBD1 or TRBD2 (5 bases each). CDR3 length: 17 amino acids. V gave up 0 bases and J gave up 5 bases, with 18 bases separating them. Germline CDR1 SGHDN, CDR2 FVKESK. CDR3 sequence (DNA): TGTGCCAGCAGCCAAGATAGAGGGGACCCCCACCTAGATACGCAGTATTTT. It is translated as CASSQDRGDPHLDTQYF.

The chain uses TRBV29-1 and TRBJ2-3, with 7 bases matching TRBD1. The CDR3 loop spans 14 amino acids. V lost 6 bases and J lost 1; bases outside the gene matches: 7. Germline loops: CDR1 SQVTM, CDR2 ANQGSEA. In nucleotides, the CDR3 is TGCAGCGTACCGGACAGGAGTCGCACAGATACGCAGTATTTT. The encoded protein is CSVPDRSRTDTQYF.

The V call is TRBV4-3, the J call TRBJ2-1; D gene unclear. This CDR3 region has 14 residues. Germline assignment: CDR1 LGHNA and CDR2 YSLEER. V was trimmed by 1 base and J by 5 bases, leaving 9 bases between them. The CDR3 DNA follows: TGCGCCAGCAGCCAAGGGTACGCGGACAATGAGCAGTTCTTC. This codes for CASSQGYADNEQFF.

The chain recombines TRBV6-5 with TRBJ1-2; no definite D call. The CDR3 is made up of 13 amino acids. CDR1 and CDR2 (germline): MNHEY, SVGAGI. V was shortened by 2 bases and J by 3 bases, with 7 bases between the two germline ends. The CDR3 DNA follows: TGTGCCAGCAGTTACAGGCAAGACTATGGCTACACCTTC. Translation: CASSYRQDYGYTF.

The chain is built from TRBV27 and TRBJ2-7; perhaps TRBD2 as D (5 bases). Germline assignment: CDR1 MNHEY and CDR2 SMNVEV (reference sequence). This CDR3 comprises 16 residues. Trimming pared 0 bases from V and 6 bases from J, leaving 18 bases between. The DNA of the CDR3 is TGTGCCAGCAGTTTATCGTATGGCAGAGAGGGCTCCGAGCAGTACTTC. Translated, it gives CASSLSYGREGSEQYF.

The chain uses TRBV7-9 and TRBJ1-3, with D possibly matching TRBD1 (5 bases). Trimming removed 9 bases from V and 9 bases from J, with 12 bases in between. This CDR3 contains 11 residues. Germline V gene lookup returns CDR1 SEHNR and CDR2 FQNEAQ (reference sequence). The CDR3 DNA reads as TGTGCCAGTGGTGGGGGATTCACCATATATTTT. This gives the protein CASGGGFTIYF.

The gene calls are TRBV27 and TRBJ2-7; 8 bases align to TRBD1. Germline V gene lookup returns CDR1 MNHEY and CDR2 SMNVEV (reference sequence). The CDR3 covers 16 residues. J was trimmed by 0 bases and V by 0 bases; bases with no gene match: 4. Here the CDR3 reads CASSLSIDRGSYEQYF. The CDR3 region has the DNA TGTGCCAGCAGTTTATCGATCGACAGGGGCTCCTACGAGCAGTACTTC.

J is TRBJ2-2 and V is TRBV5-1; TRBD1 matches 10 bases. The V gene end was trimmed by 5 bases and the J gene end by 5 bases; junction bases not matched to a gene: 6. Germline CDR1 is SGHRS and CDR2 is YFSETQ. The CDR3 is 15 residues long. The CDR3 DNA reads as TGCGCCAGCAGAGCCGGGACAGGGGTAACCGGGGAGCTGTTTTTT. This codes for CASRAGTGVTGELFF.

The genes are TRBV27 and TRBJ2-1; D is possibly TRBD2 (7 bases). The CDR3 length is 16 residues. CDR1 and CDR2 (germline): MNHEY, SMNVEV (reference sequence). V gave up 6 bases and J gave up 5 bases, with 20 bases separating them. The chain's CDR3 is CASSYLGASGHNEQFF. DNA for the CDR3: TGTGCCAGCAGCTACTTGGGGGCTAGCGGACACAATGAGCAGTTCTTC.

The CDR3 sequence is CASSFLAGAREQFF. The CDR3 DNA follows: TGTGCCAGCAGTTTCTTAGCGGGAGCTCGTGAGCAGTTCTTC. This rearrangement joins TRBV27 to TRBJ2-1; TRBD2 aligns across 9 bases. Trimming took 3 bases from V and 9 from J; bases not matched to a gene: 6. The germline V gene has CDR1 MNHEY and CDR2 SMNVEV (reference sequence). The CDR3 loop spans 14 amino acids.

This rearrangement joins TRBV11-2 to TRBJ2-7; 13 bases match TRBD2. This CDR3 has 17 amino acids. J was trimmed by 4 bases and V by 3 bases; bases with no gene match: 9. CDR1 and CDR2 (germline): SGHAT, FQNNGV. In nucleotides, the CDR3 is TGTGCCAGCAGCTTGGGGCCCGGACTAGCGGGAGTTTACGAGCAGTACTTC. This encodes CASSLGPGLAGVYEQYF.

This clone was counted a single time. The chain joins TRBV11-3 to TRBJ2-2; possible D gene TRBD2, 6 bases. CDR1 is SGHNT and CDR2 is YENEEA in the germline V gene. The germline V and J ends were trimmed by 5 bases and 4 bases, with 20 bases remaining between them. CDR3 length: 17 amino acids. In DNA, the CDR3 is TGTGCCAGCAGCCCGCGTCGAGGGGAGGTGTCCACCGGGGAGCTGTTTTTT. This encodes CASSPRRGEVSTGELFF.

This rearrangement joins TRBV5-4 to TRBJ2-5; TRBD1 agrees at 7 bases. The germline gives CDR1 SGHNT, CDR2 YYREEE (reference sequence). Losses at the gene ends were 4 bases for V and 5 bases for J; bases not matched to a gene: 20. The CDR3 totals 18 residues. The CDR3 region has the DNA TGTGCCAGCAGCCCAGGGGACAGCCTGCGATCGATATTGGAGACCCAGTACTTC. This encodes CASSPGDSLRSILETQYF.

This CDR3 reads CASSLDGARRNEQFF. In nucleotides, the CDR3 is TGCGCCAGCAGCCTTGACGGGGCGCGCCGAAATGAGCAGTTCTTC. This chain links TRBV4-3 with TRBJ2-1; D tentatively reads TRBD1 or TRBD2 (5 bases each). V was cut by 4 bases and J by 7 bases, with 17 bases left in between. This CDR3 has 15 amino acids. CDR1 LGHNA and CDR2 YSLEER come from the germline V gene.

V usage is TRBV5-1 and J usage is TRBJ2-7; the match to TRBD2 covers 11 bases. With V trimmed by 3 bases and J by 4 bases, 6 bases remained unmatched. Germline CDR1 and CDR2: SGHRS and YFSETQ. The CDR3 is made up of 15 amino acids. DNA of the CDR3: TGCGCCAGCAGCTGGCTGACTAGCGGGATTTACGAGCAGTACTTC. Translating gives CASSWLTSGIYEQYF.

This sequence joins TRBV5-5 and TRBJ2-7; 8 bases are shared with TRBD1. The J segment lost 0 bases and the V segment lost 3 bases, leaving 2 bases of the junction unmatched. Germline V gene data show CDR1 as SGHKS and CDR2 as YYEKEE (reference sequence). CDR3 length: 14 amino acids. The CDR3 region is CASSSGTGSYEQYF. CDR3 nucleotide sequence: TGTGCCAGCAGCTCCGGGACAGGCTCCTACGAGCAGTACTTC. The full variable domain, completed using reference TRBV5-5 and TRBJ2-7, is DAGVTQSPTHLIKTRGQQVTLRCSPISGHKSVSWYQQVLGQGPQFIFQYYEKEERGRGNFPDRFSARQFPNYSSELNVNALLLGDSALYLCASSSGTGSYEQYFGPGTRLTVT.

With regard to this clone: In the same sample, other DNA sequences code for this CDR3. V is TRBV18 and J is TRBJ2-1; D not certain. Trimming shortened V by 0 bases and J by 2 bases, and 5 bases separated the two germline ends. Germline loops: CDR1 KGHSH, CDR2 LQKENI. The CDR3 runs to 14 residues. The CDR3 DNA reads as TGTGCCAGCTCACCACCCCCAGCCTACAATGAGCAGTTCTTC. It encodes CASSPPPAYNEQFF.

This chain connects TRBV7-9 to TRBJ2-5, with D maybe TRBD2 (6 bases). Germline loops: CDR1 SEHNR, CDR2 FQNEAQ (reference sequence). This CDR3 region has 16 residues. The V and J ends lost 0 bases and 3 bases respectively, with 14 bases between them. The CDR3 spells CASSLALMGGKETQYF. DNA of the CDR3: TGTGCCAGCAGCTTAGCGCTAATGGGAGGAAAAGAGACCCAGTACTTC.

The chain has TRBV27 and TRBJ2-2; D is unclear. This CDR3 region has 11 residues. The V end lost 7 bases, the J end lost 7 bases, and 7 bases lay between the germline ends. Looked up from germline, CDR1 is MNHEY and CDR2 is SMNVEV (reference sequence). This chain's CDR3 is CASTRNGELFF. CDR3 in DNA: TGTGCCAGCACGAGGAACGGGGAGCTGTTTTTT.

The chain uses TRBV13 and TRBJ2-3, with 9 nucleotides matching TRBD2. Germline CDR1 reads PRHDT; CDR2 reads FYEKMQ (reference sequence). This CDR3 is 16 amino acids long. The J segment lost 3 bases and the V segment lost 5 bases, leaving 9 bases of the junction unmatched. As DNA, the CDR3 is TGTGCCAGCAGCCCATACAGACTAGCGGATACAGATACGCAGTATTTT. It codes for CASSPYRLADTDTQYF. The entire variable domain, with the rest obtained from reference TRBV13 and TRBJ2-3, is as follows: AAGVIQSPRHLIKEKRETATLKCYPIPRHDTVYWYQQGPGQDPQFLISFYEKMQSDKGSIPDRFSAQQFSDYHSELNMSSLELGDSALYFCASSPYRLADTDTQYFGPGTRLTVL.